This TCR beta chain stems from a study of T cell responses to AZD1222 COVID-19 vaccine. Study context: Pooled together were second doses at about 4 or about 12 weeks.

The data were produced by immunoSEQ multiplex PCR, yet TCRdb's version contains in-frame clones alone and is incomplete. This table has about 150,000 clones, roughly 91% appearing once. Study-level points and caveats: Vaccination with two AZD1222 doses was followed by a rise in Spike-specific TCR breadth and depth. Sampled repertoires all dated from after the peak T cell response. The sample set comprised mostly white British donors with more females, and clonal diversity was possibly underestimated.

CDR1 SGDLS and CDR2 YYNGEE come from the germline V gene. Trimming pared 7 bases from V and 0 bases from J, leaving 17 bases between. CDR3 length equals 16 residues. Remarks on this clone: Its specificity is unknown.

This clonotype was sampled from an adult in good health. The chain carries TRBV9 and TRBJ2-1; D tentatively fits TRBD1 or TRBD2 (6 bases each). Sequencing was performed on peripheral blood, taken on day 0 of AZD1222 vaccination. The DNA of the CDR3 is TGTGCCAGCGTCGAGGGCGGGACAAGCTCCTACAATGAGCAGTTCTTC. The encoded protein is CASVEGGTSSYNEQFF.